The sequence of this TCR beta chain was determined in a study of T cell responses to AZD1222 COVID-19 vaccine. This clone was recorded once. Its antigen is undetermined. It was second doses at about 4 or about 12 weeks that were pooled. Study results and limitations: After the peak T cell response, and only then, were repertoires sampled. Reportedly, nearly half of unique spike TCRs recognized epitopes outside B.1.351/B.1.1.7 mutations. Distributed over spike, vaccine-associated CD4 TCRs predominated at 160-218 and 743-854.

V shed 0 bases and J 5 bases; nucleotides not matched to a gene: 5. Germline lookup yields CDR1 SGHRS and CDR2 YFSETQ. The CDR3 runs 14 residues. Repertoires were generated with immunoSEQ multiplex PCR, while TCRdb's copy carries only in-frame clones and drops some. The sample yields some 120,000 clones, approximately 91% seen once. The chain joins TRBV5-1 to TRBJ2-7; 7 positions agree with TRBD2. The clonotype comes from an adult who received the AZD1222 COVID-19 vaccine. The sequences come from peripheral blood, collected 28 days after the second AZD1222 dose. The DNA for the CDR3 is TGCGCCAGCAGCTTGGGTCCGGGGGGAAACGAGCAGTACTTC. Its protein is CASSLGPGGNEQYF.